Listed below are T cell receptor beta chains from one sample, sequenced in a study of blood T cell repertoires in COVID-19. Repertoires were generated with immunoSEQ multiplex PCR, while TCRdb's copy carries only in-frame clones and drops some. Among just over 60,000 clones listed, more than 60% were seen once. The sequenced material came from peripheral blood. All receptors come from a woman over 75 with active or convalescent COVID-19. The CDR3 runs from the conserved cysteine through the conserved F or W. A D gene is named only where the DNA matches it firmly. Clone size is shown for a subset of rows, as once, few, many or a class of expanded clone.

d_call	v_call	j_call	clone_size	cdr3_aa	cdr3_nt
-	TRBV27	TRBJ1-5	-	CASRVRVSNQPQHF	TGTGCCAGCAGAGTCAGGGTCAGCAATCAGCCCCAGCATTTT
TRBD2	TRBV6-5	TRBJ2-1	-	CASSYSSGGRSNEQFF	TGTGCCAGCAGTTACTCTAGCGGGGGCCGAAGCAATGAGCAGTTCTTC
-	TRBV7-3	TRBJ1-2	-	CASSLTAGGTYSGGYTF	TGTGCCAGCAGCTTAACGGCAGGAGGGACGTACTCCGGTGGCTACACCTTC
TRBD1	TRBV4-1	TRBJ1-5	-	CASSQAYRGQPQHF	TGCGCCAGCAGCCAAGCCTACAGGGGCCAGCCCCAGCATTTT
TRBD1	TRBV11-2	TRBJ1-1	-	CASSLTGTVAFF	TGTGCCAGCAGCTTGACAGGGACGGTAGCTTTCTTT
TRBD1	TRBV15	TRBJ1-5	-	CATSRDYRGQPQHF	TGTGCCACCAGCAGAGACTACAGGGGTCAGCCCCAGCATTTT
TRBD1	TRBV29-1	TRBJ1-1	few	CSVGFGTGSEAFF	TGCAGCGTAGGTTTCGGGACAGGGTCTGAAGCTTTCTTT
-	TRBV6-5	TRBJ2-3	few	CASRASSTDTQYF	TGTGCCAGCAGGGCCAGTAGCACAGATACGCAGTATTTT
-	TRBV7-9	TRBJ1-2	-	CASSAATDFGYTF	TGTGCCAGCAGCGCCGCGACAGACTTTGGCTACACCTTC
TRBD2	TRBV5-1	TRBJ2-1	-	CASSVGTSEVTYNEQFF	TGCGCCAGCAGCGTAGGGACTAGCGAAGTCACCTACAATGAGCAGTTCTTC
TRBD1	TRBV11-2	TRBJ1-4	-	CASSSRLVQGAGEKLFF	TGTGCCAGCAGCTCGCGTTTGGTACAGGGGGCGGGCGAAAAACTGTTTTTT
-	TRBV7-6	TRBJ1-3	-	CASSSTGGSGNTIYF	TGTGCCAGCAGCTCGACGGGGGGATCTGGAAACACCATATATTTT
TRBD2	TRBV30	TRBJ2-7	few	CACGGDRSSYEQYF	TGTGCCTGCGGGGGGGACCGGAGCTCCTACGAGCAGTACTTC
-	TRBV7-8	TRBJ2-2	-	CASSPLSGELFF	TGTGCCAGCAGCCCATTGTCCGGGGAGCTGTTTTTT
-	TRBV7-9	TRBJ1-5	-	CASSQQGFNQPQHF	TGTGCCAGCAGCCAACAGGGTTTCAATCAGCCCCAGCATTTT
-	TRBV3-1/TRBV3-2	TRBJ1-5	-	CASSQDRDQPQHF	TGTGCCAGCAGCCAAGACCGAGATCAGCCCCAGCATTTT
TRBD2	TRBV19	TRBJ2-3	-	CASSLSGTTASDTQYF	TGTGCCAGTAGTCTCTCCGGGACTACGGCTTCGGATACGCAGTATTTT
-	TRBV10-3	TRBJ1-2	-	CAISARKDYGYTF	TGTGCCATCAGTGCCAGGAAAGACTATGGCTACACCTTC
-	TRBV5-4	TRBJ2-5	once	CASSSVQETQYF	TGTGCCAGCAGCTCAGTCCAAGAGACCCAGTACTTC
TRBD2	TRBV7-3	TRBJ2-5	many	CASSRGSGETQYF	TGTGCCAGCTCGCGGGGGAGCGGTGAGACCCAGTACTTC
-	TRBV30	TRBJ1-1	-	CAWSDPGHRDSLSGAEAFF	TGTGCCTGGAGTGACCCAGGTCACCGGGACTCCCTTAGTGGGGCTGAAGCTTTCTTT
-	TRBV4-2	TRBJ1-2	-	CASSQDGRGRYYGYTF	TGTGCCAGCAGCCAAGATGGGAGGGGCAGGTACTATGGCTACACCTTC
TRBD2	TRBV5-4	TRBJ2-1	-	CASKMTSGGNEQFF	TGTGCCAGCAAAATGACTAGCGGTGGGAATGAGCAGTTCTTC
TRBD1	TRBV5-1	TRBJ1-1	once	CASSMTGRNTEAFF	TGCGCCAGCAGCATGACAGGGAGGAACACTGAAGCTTTCTTT
-	TRBV11-3	TRBJ1-1	-	CASSDQANTEAFF	TGTGCCAGCAGCGATCAGGCGAACACTGAAGCTTTCTTT
-	TRBV18	TRBJ2-5	-	CASSPPGGETQYF	TGTGCCAGCTCACCACCGGGGGGAGAGACCCAGTACTTC
TRBD1	TRBV6-5	TRBJ1-4	-	CASSYRQGATHEKLFF	TGTGCCAGCAGTTACCGGCAGGGGGCGACGCATGAAAAACTGTTTTTT
-	TRBV6-5	TRBJ1-5	-	CASSYSGVQPQHF	TGTGCCAGCAGTTACTCGGGAGTTCAGCCCCAGCATTTT
-	TRBV7-9	TRBJ2-3	-	CASSFPGNPTDTQYF	TGTGCCAGCAGTTTCCCCGGGAACCCCACAGATACGCAGTATTTT
-	TRBV12-3/TRBV12-4	TRBJ1-1	-	CASSFLFFAFF	TGTGCCAGCAGTTTCTTGTTTTTCGCTTTCTTT
-	TRBV10-2	TRBJ1-2	-	CASSDLAGKGGYTF	TGCGCCAGCAGTGATCTTGCCGGGAAGGGCGGCTACACCTTC
-	TRBV5-1	TRBJ1-1	-	CASSLDGLNTEAFF	TGCGCCAGCAGCTTGGACGGTCTGAACACTGAAGCTTTCTTT
-	TRBV10-1	TRBJ1-1	-	CASRREPNTEAFF	TGCGCCAGCAGGAGGGAGCCGAACACTGAAGCTTTCTTT
-	TRBV25-1	TRBJ1-5	once	CASSFPTAGLAQPQHF	TGTGCCAGCAGTTTCCCTACCGCGGGGCTTGCCCAGCCCCAGCATTTT
-	TRBV3-1/TRBV3-2	TRBJ1-5	-	CASSQNRDQPQHF	TGTGCCAGCAGCCAAAACAGGGATCAGCCCCAGCATTTT
-	TRBV11-3	TRBJ2-5	-	CASSGARKTQYF	TGTGCCAGCTCAGGCGCGCGAAAGACCCAGTACTTC
TRBD1	TRBV7-2	TRBJ1-4	-	CASNGQGATNEKLFF	TGTGCCAGCAACGGACAGGGCGCAACTAATGAAAAACTGTTTTTT
TRBD1	TRBV6-5	TRBJ2-7	-	CASSPPTGGLYEQYF	TGTGCCAGCAGTCCCCCTACAGGGGGCCTCTACGAGCAGTACTTC
-	TRBV18	TRBJ2-7	many	CASSPNYYEQYF	TGTGCCAGCTCACCAAACTACTACGAGCAGTACTTC
-	TRBV6-5	TRBJ1-6	few	CASSRREGNSPLHF	TGTGCCAGCAGTCGACGGGAGGGAAATTCACCCCTCCACTTT
-	TRBV7-9	TRBJ1-6	few	CASSFGRANSPLHF	TGTGCCAGCAGCTTTGGCAGGGCCAATTCACCCCTCCACTTT
TRBD1	TRBV19	TRBJ2-5	-	CASRDREQTQYF	TGTGCCAGTAGGGACAGGGAACAGACCCAGTACTTC
-	TRBV5-1	TRBJ1-2	-	CASSLDGGNGYTF	TGCGCCAGCAGCTTGGACGGGGGAAATGGCTACACCTTC
TRBD1	TRBV5-1	TRBJ2-3	-	CASKGGQGAPDTQYF	TGCGCCAGCAAGGGGGGACAGGGGGCTCCAGATACGCAGTATTTT
TRBD1	TRBV5-6	TRBJ1-5	-	CASSISGQGGGQPQHF	TGTGCCAGCAGCATCAGTGGACAGGGCGGTGGTCAGCCCCAGCATTTT
TRBD1	TRBV2	TRBJ1-5	-	CASSPGQEGNQPQHF	TGTGCCAGCAGTCCGGGACAGGAAGGCAATCAGCCCCAGCATTTT
-	TRBV24-1	TRBJ2-2	once	CAASGARGDTGELFF	TGTGCCGCCTCGGGGGCCAGGGGGGACACCGGGGAGCTGTTTTTT
TRBD1	TRBV6-5	TRBJ1-2	-	CASSLDRGYGYTF	TGTGCCAGCAGCCTCGACAGGGGCTATGGCTACACCTTC
-	TRBV6-5	TRBJ2-5	-	CASSLDAEGQETQYF	TGTGCCAGCAGTCTAGATGCGGAGGGCCAAGAGACCCAGTACTTC
-	TRBV19	TRBJ1-1	-	CASSGDFLNTEAFF	TGTGCCAGTAGTGGGGACTTCCTGAACACTGAAGCTTTCTTT